The 18 T cell receptor beta chains in this list originate from one sample, sequenced in a study of cytomegalovirus exposure and HLA in healthy donors. PCR employed 60 Vbeta and 13 Jbeta primers. Assay: immunoSEQ multiplex PCR; the TCRdb copy retains only in-frame clones and omits some. Here the sample spans roughly 96,000 clones, approximately 72% being singletons. The sample comprised PBMCs. The receptors derive from a woman aged 70 to 79 in good health and CMV-seropositive.

The chain has TRBV5-1 and TRBJ1-1; unclear D gene. This CDR3 comprises 13 residues. CDR1 SGHRS and CDR2 YFSETQ come from the germline V gene. Trimming removed 5 bases from V and 1 base from J, with 9 bases in between. CDR3 in amino acids: CASRAPSNTEAFF. As DNA, the CDR3 is TGCGCCAGCAGGGCACCGTCGAACACTGAAGCTTTCTTT.

The genes are TRBV2 and TRBJ2-2, with 8 bases matching TRBD1. Germline loops: CDR1 SNHLY, CDR2 FYNNEI. CDR3 length: 15 amino acids. The ends lost 5 bases at V and 3 bases at J; junction bases unmatched: 5. The CDR3 nucleotides are TGTGCCAGCAGTAAGGACAGGGTTGACACCGGGGAGCTGTTTTTT. Amino acid sequence: CASSKDRVDTGELFF.

The J gene is TRBJ1-1, the V gene TRBV5-4; a possible D gene is TRBD1 (5 bases). The CDR3 extends over 15 amino acids. Deletions cut 0 bases from V and 3 bases from J, with 12 bases between. Per germline, CDR1 SGHNT and CDR2 YYREEE (reference sequence). The CDR3 DNA reads as TGTGCCAGCAGCTTGGGAGCACCGGGGGACACTGAAGCTTTCTTT. It yields the protein CASSLGAPGDTEAFF.

In nucleotides, the CDR3 is TGTGCCAGCAGTTCCCCGGGGATGAACACTGAAGCTTTCTTT. Translation gives CASSSPGMNTEAFF. The V gene is TRBV27, the J gene TRBJ1-1; no definite D call. In germline, CDR1 is MNHEY, CDR2 SMNVEV (reference sequence). Trimming stripped 4 bases from V and 0 bases from J, with 9 bases between. This CDR3 region has 14 residues.

This clone was recorded only once. V usage is TRBV2 and J usage is TRBJ2-3; perhaps TRBD2 as D (6 bases). The CDR3 has 14 amino acids. With 6 bases removed from V and 2 bases from J, the gap between germline ends came to 12 bases. Germline CDR1 is SNHLY and CDR2 is FYNNEI. CDR3 in DNA: TGTGCCAGCAGGCGTAGCGGAGTCACAGATACGCAGTATTTT. It is translated as CASRRSGVTDTQYF.

CDR3 nucleotide sequence: TGCGCCAGCAGCTTGGTCGCTAGGGGCGGTCCCTACGAGCAGTACTTC. Protein sequence: CASSLVARGGPYEQYF. The J gene is TRBJ2-7, the V gene TRBV5-1, with D possibly being TRBD1 (5 bases). The CDR3 is made up of 16 amino acids. Germline V gene lookup returns CDR1 SGHRS and CDR2 YFSETQ. V shed 0 bases and J shed 2 bases, with 15 bases lying between them.

V usage is TRBV5-1 and J usage is TRBJ2-2; 7 bases fit TRBD1. The germline V gene has CDR1 SGHRS and CDR2 YFSETQ. The CDR3 extends over 14 amino acids. Unmatched junction bases numbered 8, after V lost 6 bases and J lost 6 bases. The CDR3 protein is CASTQTGPPGELFF. CDR3 nucleotide sequence: TGCGCCAGCACTCAGACAGGGCCCCCCGGGGAGCTGTTTTTT.

The rearrangement uses TRBV27 and TRBJ1-6, with D tentatively TRBD1 (6 bases). Germline loops: CDR1 MNHEY, CDR2 SMNVEV (reference sequence). Trimming removed 3 bases at V and 5 bases at J, with 8 bases between. The CDR3 is made up of 14 amino acids. CDR3 protein: CASSFDRNNSPLHF. The CDR3, as DNA: TGTGCCAGCAGTTTCGACAGGAATAATTCACCCCTCCACTTT.

This clone turned up a few times. V is TRBV11-2 and J is TRBJ2-7, with D tentatively TRBD1 (6 bases). V was trimmed by 5 bases and J by 5 bases, leaving 28 bases between them. This CDR3 is 18 amino acids long. Germline V gene sequence: CDR1 SGHAT, CDR2 FQNNGV. DNA for the CDR3: TGTGCCAGCAGCCCCTTGGGGGCGTTCCTCCGGGGTACTAACGAGCAGTACTTC. The encoded protein is CASSPLGAFLRGTNEQYF.

This chain links TRBV6-6 with TRBJ1-2, with 7 bases fitting TRBD1. V dropped 3 bases and J dropped 1; count of bases not matched to a gene: 8. Germline V CDR1 and CDR2: MNHNY, SVGAGI (reference sequence). The CDR3 contains 16 residues. The CDR3 coding sequence is TGTGCCAGCAGTTATTCGGCGGGACAGTTTAACTATGGCTACACCTTC. This translates into CASSYSAGQFNYGYTF.

This chain uses TRBV28 with TRBJ2-5, with D perhaps TRBD2 (5 bases). Germline assignment: CDR1 MDHEN and CDR2 SYDVKM. The CDR3 is 15 amino acids. Trimming removed 4 bases from V and 4 bases from J, with 16 bases in between. CDR3 coding DNA: TGTGCCAGCAGTTCCCTCGGCGGGTGGGGAGAGACCCAGTACTTC. Its translation: CASSSLGGWGETQYF.

The V gene is TRBV5-1, the J gene TRBJ2-2, with D perhaps TRBD1 (6 bases). Between the trimmed V and J ends, which lost 2 bases and 4 bases, there was a span of 9 bases. This CDR3 region has 14 residues. Germline V lookup: CDR1 SGHRS, CDR2 YFSETQ. CDR3 protein: CASSLGQFTGELFF. Written as DNA, the CDR3 is TGCGCCAGCAGCTTAGGACAGTTCACCGGGGAGCTGTTTTTT.

The chain links TRBV19 to TRBJ2-1; a possible D gene is TRBD2 (6 bases). The germline CDR1 and CDR2 sequences are LNHDA and SQIVND (reference sequence). V shed 8 bases and J shed 5 bases, with 22 bases lying between them. The CDR3 spans 16 residues. DNA for the CDR3: TGTGCCAGTGTCCCGAATAGGCGGGGTAGTCACAATGAGCAGTTCTTC. Translation gives CASVPNRRGSHNEQFF.

The CDR3 here is CASSPYRDGTYEQYF. CDR3 nucleotide sequence: TGTGCCAGCAGTCCCTACAGGGACGGGACCTACGAGCAGTACTTC. The V gene is TRBV27, the J gene TRBJ2-7; tentative D call: TRBD1 (6 bases). V lost 5 bases and J lost 2, with 16 bases in between. Germline values: CDR1 MNHEY, CDR2 SMNVEV (reference sequence). This CDR3 has 15 residues.

This chain uses TRBV28 with TRBJ2-3; TRBD2 aligns across 13 bases. This CDR3 comprises 14 residues. Trimming removed 10 bases from V and 5 bases from J; junction bases left unmatched: 6. Per germline, CDR1 MDHEN and CDR2 SYDVKM. The CDR3 sequence is CATGTSGTGDTQYF. Written as DNA, the CDR3 is TGTGCCACAGGGACTAGCGGGACGGGAGATACGCAGTATTTT. The whole variable domain, remainder taken from reference TRBV28 and TRBJ2-3, is DVKVTQSSRYLVKRTGEKVFLECVQDMDHENMFWYRQDPGLGLRLIYFSYDVKMKEKGDIPEGYSVSREKKERFSLILESASTNQTSMYLCATGTSGTGDTQYFGPGTRLTVL.

V is TRBV5-4 and J is TRBJ2-7, with D unresolved. Germline CDR1 reads SGHNT; CDR2 reads YYREEE (reference sequence). Trimming removed 4 bases at V and 9 bases at J, with 17 bases between. The CDR3 spans 13 residues. The CDR3 is CASSLESFGGQYF. The CDR3 DNA reads TGTGCCAGCAGCCTGGAAAGTTTCGGTGGGCAGTACTTC. The full variable domain, rest sourced from reference TRBV5-4 and TRBJ2-7, is ETGVTQSPTHLIKTRGQQVTLRCSSQSGHNTVSWYQQALGQGPQFIFQYYREEENGRGNFPPRFSGLQFPNYSSELNVNALELDDSALYLCASSLESFGGQYFGPGTRLTVT.

The chain combines TRBV19 with TRBJ2-7; the match to TRBD1 covers 9 bases. The CDR3 covers 14 residues. Germline CDR1 LNHDA, CDR2 SQIVND (reference sequence). V lost 4 bases to trimming and J lost 6 bases; unmatched junction nucleotides: 7. The CDR3 nucleotides are TGTGCCAGTAGTACCCCGGGACAGGGAAGCGAGCAGTACTTC. It is translated as CASSTPGQGSEQYF.

The V call is TRBV6-5, the J call TRBJ2-5, with 10 bases matching TRBD1. Germline V gene sequence: CDR1 MNHEY, CDR2 SVGAGI. V gave up 4 bases and J gave up 7 bases; unmatched junction bases: 6. The CDR3 is made up of 14 amino acids. CDR3 amino acids: CASSLDRGLGTQYF. The CDR3 DNA sequence: TGTGCCAGCAGTTTAGACAGGGGGCTTGGGACCCAGTACTTC.